This record looks at one TCR beta chain sequence and its context. The antigen is unknown. In germline, CDR1 is LGHNA, CDR2 YSLEER. The length of the CDR3 is 14 residues. Deletions cut 0 bases from V and 1 base from J, with 7 bases between. Attached unique molecular identifiers marked individual cDNA molecules. TCRdb reprocessed the 5' RACE reads with MiXCR, giving one entry per CDR3 protein. The sample yields about 72,000 distinct CDR3 sequences, about 9.5% seen once. This record comes from a study of early T cells in non-severe SARS-CoV-2 infection. Broader study findings: Clonotype matching in VDJdb favored anti-spike CD8 responses and did not capture private and CD4 specificities.

The chain joins TRBV4-3 to TRBJ2-7; D remains ambiguous. Here the sequenced sample was whole blood, taken at baseline. This clonotype originated in an adult who was a healthcare worker with PCR-confirmed SARS-CoV-2 infection or an uninfected control (not recorded which). CDR3 protein: CASSQDPNSYEQYF. The CDR3 DNA is TGCGCCAGCAGCCAAGACCCCAATTCCTACGAGCAGTACTTC.